The clone carrying this T cell receptor (beta chain) was recorded many times. Its cognate antigen is unknown. In germline, CDR1 is MDHEN, CDR2 SYDVKM. With 2 bases removed from V and 0 bases from J, the gap between germline ends came to 9 bases. The CDR3 loop spans 15 amino acids. These data are taken from a study of early T cells in non-severe SARS-CoV-2 infection. For the study at large: Chains stayed unpaired after sequencing of bulk RNA from unsorted whole blood.

Each cDNA molecule carried a unique molecular identifier. TCRdb passed the 5' RACE reads through MiXCR, listing each CDR3 protein once. In the table there are 75,000 to 100,000 distinct CDR3 sequences, about 15% of which are singletons. Regarding the study as a whole: Anti-spike CD8 responses were favored by VDJdb matching, which missed private and CD4 specificities.

The TCR comes from an adult who was a healthcare worker with PCR-confirmed SARS-CoV-2 infection or an uninfected control (not recorded which). Sequencing used whole blood. The chain is built from TRBV28 and TRBJ2-3, with a tentative D call TRBD2 (6 bases). Here the CDR3 DNA reads TGTGCCAGCAGTTTAATAGGGACTAGCACAGATACGCAGTATTTT. Protein sequence: CASSLIGTSTDTQYF.